This TCR beta chain derives from a study of response to subunit inactivated influenza vaccine. Regarding the study as a whole: The authors suggested that every seasonal influenza vaccination recruits few new T cells.

This clonotype was seen only a few times. Its antigen is not known. TCRdb reprocessed the RT-PCR reads via MiXCR and lists one record per CDR3 protein. The sample contains some 600,000 distinct CDR3 sequences, about 14% of which appear only once. The sequencing used PBMCs from blood, collected 14 to 15 days before vaccination. The clonotype originates from a man aged 50 to 60 who received an inactivated influenza vaccine.

The CDR3 is CATSDGPGSRTDTQYF. For the CDR3, the DNA is TGTGCCACCAGTGATGGTCCAGGTTCCAGAACAGATACGCAGTATTTT. V and J are TRBV24-1 and TRBJ2-3; no clear D gene. This CDR3 is built from 16 residues. V was pared by 3 bases and J by 3 bases, with 15 bases between. Per the germline V gene, CDR1 is KGHDR and CDR2 is SFDVKD.